This paragraph covers one T cell receptor (beta chain) sequence. Its antigen is unknown. The data are from a study of cytomegalovirus exposure and HLA in healthy donors. Whole-study results and caveats: Judged likely to be a sequencing artifact was a cluster of highly shared sequence variants.

Primers: 60 Vbeta forward and 13 Jbeta reverse. Repertoires were generated with immunoSEQ multiplex PCR, while TCRdb's copy carries only in-frame clones and drops some. Of approximately 150,000 clones in the sample, almost 85% were seen once. This CDR3 region has 13 residues. CDR1 is MGHRA, CDR2 YSYEKL, per germline. Trimming removed 0 bases from V and 5 bases from J, with 8 bases in between. This clonotype originated in a man in his late teens or twenties in good health and CMV-seropositive. Sequencing used PBMCs. The V call is TRBV4-1, the J call TRBJ2-7; a possible D gene is TRBD1 (5 bases). In DNA form, the CDR3 reads TGCGCCAGCAGCCAAGATCAGGGCAACGAGCAGTACTTC. This encodes CASSQDQGNEQYF.